These 31 T cell receptor beta chains were all obtained from the same sample, sequenced in a study of cytomegalovirus exposure and HLA in healthy donors. The repertoire was sequenced with immunoSEQ multiplex PCR; TCRdb's copy has only in-frame clones and lacks some. The sample lists 40,000 to 60,000 clones; around 94% were seen once. The sequencing input was PBMCs. These receptors came from a woman aged 18-29 years in good health and CMV-seropositive.

The CDR3 sequence is CASSSDRAEQYF. As DNA, the CDR3 is TGCGCCAGCAGCTCGGACAGGGCCGAGCAGTACTTC. The chain uses TRBV5-1 and TRBJ2-7, with 8 bases aligning to TRBD1. The CDR3 spans 12 residues. Trimming removed 3 bases from V and 6 bases from J; junction bases left unmatched: 2. CDR1 and CDR2 (germline): SGHRS, YFSETQ.

The chain uses TRBV7-9 and TRBJ1-2; the D gene is possibly TRBD1 (6 bases). Germline loops: CDR1 SEHNR, CDR2 FQNEAQ (reference sequence). This CDR3 has 15 residues. Trimming pared 0 bases from V and 8 bases from J, leaving 16 bases between. DNA of the CDR3: TGTGCCAGCAGCTTAGCGCGGCCGGGGGGCGGGGGCTACACCTTC. It translates to CASSLARPGGGGYTF.

This clone turned up a few times. The chain carries TRBV27 and TRBJ2-7; D perhaps matches TRBD1 (6 bases). Germline assignment: CDR1 MNHEY and CDR2 SMNVEV (reference sequence). The germline V and J ends were trimmed by 0 bases and 2 bases, with 11 bases remaining between them. CDR3 length: 15 residues. CDR3 region: CASSLSQGPTYEQYF. The CDR3 nucleotides read TGTGCCAGCAGTTTATCACAGGGTCCAACCTACGAGCAGTACTTC.

V and J are TRBV28 and TRBJ1-1; maybe TRBD1 (6 bases). In germline, CDR1 is MDHEN, CDR2 SYDVKM. The CDR3 spans 16 residues. V was trimmed by 2 bases and J by 0 bases, leaving 13 bases between them. The CDR3 reads CASSLRQGRVNTEAFF. The CDR3 coding sequence is TGTGCCAGCAGTTTAAGGCAGGGGAGGGTGAACACTGAAGCTTTCTTT.

Here the CDR3 reads CASTFSTDTQYF. The CDR3 region has the DNA TGTGCCAGCACCTTTTCTACAGATACGCAGTATTTT. The chain couples TRBV5-6 to TRBJ2-3, with unresolved D. The CDR3 is 12 residues long. V lost 6 bases and J 3 bases, leaving 8 bases between the germline ends. Germline loops: CDR1 SGHDT, CDR2 YYEEEE. Together with reference TRBV5-6 and TRBJ2-3, the CDR3 gives the full variable domain: DAGVTQSPTHLIKTRGQQVTLRCSPKSGHDTVSWYQQALGQGPQFIFQYYEEEERQRGNFPDRFSGHQFPNYSSELNVNALLLGDSALYLCASTFSTDTQYFGPGTRLTVL.

The chain is built from TRBV11-2 and TRBJ2-5; 12 bases are shared with TRBD2. V was pared by 5 bases and J by 5 bases, with 9 bases of the junction left unmatched. Germline V CDR1 and CDR2: SGHAT, FQNNGV. CDR3 length: 16 residues. CDR3 sequence: CASSPWTSGTGETQYF. The CDR3 DNA is TGTGCCAGCAGCCCATGGACTAGCGGGACGGGGGAGACCCAGTACTTC.

The gene calls are TRBV11-2 and TRBJ1-6; maybe TRBD1 (6 bases). This CDR3 spans 16 amino acids. V was pared by 1 base and J by 13 bases, with 20 bases between. CDR1 and CDR2 from the germline V gene are SGHAT and FQNNGV. The CDR3 bases are TGTGCCAGCAGCTTAGGCCCCGGGACATATCTGCCCCCCCTCCACTTT. This gives the protein CASSLGPGTYLPPLHF.

The V call is TRBV28, the J call TRBJ1-2; 7 positions agree with TRBD1. Germline CDR1 reads MDHEN; CDR2 reads SYDVKM. J was trimmed by 4 bases and V by 5 bases; bases with no gene match: 7. There are 14 residues in the CDR3. CDR3 loop: CASSTPGTVYGYTF. CDR3 nucleotide sequence: TGTGCCAGCAGTACCCCAGGGACAGTCTATGGCTACACCTTC.

V is TRBV7-8 and J is TRBJ1-2; D is undetermined. This CDR3 region has 18 residues. V lost 2 bases and J lost 0, with 19 bases in between. CDR1 is SGHVS, CDR2 FQNEAQ, per germline. In DNA, the CDR3 is TGTGCCAGCAGCTTACACACCGGACTAGAGGGCCCTAACTATGGCTACACCTTC. It encodes CASSLHTGLEGPNYGYTF. Drawing the rest from reference TRBV7-8 and TRBJ1-2, the complete variable domain is GAGVSQSPRYKVAKRGQDVALRCDPISGHVSLFWYQQALGQGPEFLTYFQNEAQLDKSGLPSDRFFAERPEGSVSTLKIQRTQQEDSAVYLCASSLHTGLEGPNYGYTFGSGTRLTVV.

This chain joins TRBV19 and TRBJ1-2; 8 bases line up with TRBD1. The junction had 4 bases not matched to a gene; V was cut back by 4 bases and J by 3 bases. The CDR3 runs to 14 residues. CDR1 and CDR2 (germline): LNHDA, SQIVND (reference sequence). The CDR3, as DNA: TGTGCCAGTAGTACCGACAGGGGAGACTATGGCTACACCTTC. Translation gives CASSTDRGDYGYTF.

The sample holds one count of this clone. V usage is TRBV6-4 and J usage is TRBJ2-6; 10 bases are shared with TRBD2. The germline V gene has CDR1 MRHNA and CDR2 SNTAGT. Germline trimming cut 3 bases from V and 2 bases from J; bases unmatched to any gene: 4. The CDR3 spans 17 residues. CDR3 loop: CASSDTAGGTGANVLTF. DNA for the CDR3: TGTGCCAGCAGTGATACAGCGGGAGGGACTGGGGCCAACGTCCTGACTTTC.

The chain carries TRBV18 and TRBJ1-1; D call uncertain. Germline V CDR1 and CDR2: KGHSH, LQKENI. This CDR3 has 14 amino acids. V was clipped by 0 bases and J by 1 base, with 6 bases between them. CDR3 nucleotides: TGTGCCAGCTCACCACCGTCCGGGAACACTGAAGCTTTCTTT. Its translation is CASSPPSGNTEAFF. Using reference TRBV18 and TRBJ1-1 for the parts outside the CDR3, the full variable domain is NAGVMQNPRHLVRRRGQEARLRCSPMKGHSHVYWYRQLPEEGLKFMVYLQKENIIDESGMPKERFSAEFPKEGPSILRIQQVVRGDSAAYFCASSPPSGNTEAFFGQGTRLTVV.

The chain has TRBV6-4 and TRBJ2-3; weak D call: TRBD1 (5 bases). V lost 4 bases and J 2 bases, leaving 10 bases between the germline ends. Germline-derived CDR1 and CDR2 are MRHNA and SNTAGT. The CDR3 spans 14 residues. The CDR3 bases are TGTGCCAGCAGTGTTGGGGCCTACACAGATACGCAGTATTTT. Residues: CASSVGAYTDTQYF.

The chain combines TRBV6-6 with TRBJ2-7, with TRBD1 identical over 9 bases. The CDR3 spans 14 residues. The J segment lost 3 bases and the V segment lost 0 bases, leaving 0 bases of the junction unmatched. CDR1 MNHNY and CDR2 SVGAGI come from the germline V gene (reference sequence). CDR3 amino acids: CASSYSTGGYEQYF. The CDR3 bases are TGTGCCAGCAGTTACTCGACAGGGGGCTACGAGCAGTACTTC.

The chain couples TRBV5-1 to TRBJ2-5; the match to TRBD2 covers 9 bases. Germline V gene sequence: CDR1 SGHRS, CDR2 YFSETQ. V shed 1 base, J shed 4 bases, and the junction held 11 bases outside the gene matches. This CDR3 region has 17 residues. The CDR3 coding sequence is TGCGCCAGCAGCTTGACTAGCGGGCAGACATGGGGAGAGACCCAGTACTTC. It codes for CASSLTSGQTWGETQYF.

The chain employs TRBV9 and TRBJ1-4; D is possibly TRBD1 (5 bases). This CDR3 has 18 residues. The V end lost 2 bases, the J end lost 0 bases, and 17 bases lay between the germline ends. Germline CDR1 reads SGDLS; CDR2 reads YYNGEE. The CDR3 DNA follows: TGTGCCAGCAGCGTGGGGGTGGGAGGGTATACAACTAATGAAAAACTGTTTTTT. This translates into CASSVGVGGYTTNEKLFF.

This clone has only one observation. The CDR3 region has the DNA TGTGCCAGCAGCTTTAGCGGGAGTTCCTACAATGAGCAGTTCTTC. Its translation: CASSFSGSSYNEQFF. The rearrangement links TRBV7-2 to TRBJ2-1; TRBD2 aligns across 9 bases. Germline trimming cut 3 bases from V and 1 base from J; bases unmatched to any gene: 1. This CDR3 region has 15 residues. Germline assignment: CDR1 SGHTA and CDR2 FQGNSA.

The V and J genes are TRBV19 and TRBJ2-7, with 7 bases identical to TRBD1. Trimming took 4 bases from V and 3 from J; bases not matched to a gene: 6. The CDR3 is 14 amino acids. CDR1 is LNHDA and CDR2 is SQIVND in the germline V gene (reference sequence). The CDR3 bases are TGTGCCAGTAGTAAGGGGGCGCAACTCTACGAGCAGTACTTC. It encodes CASSKGAQLYEQYF.

The V and J genes are TRBV28 and TRBJ2-2; 14 bases match TRBD2. V lost 11 bases, J lost 7 bases, and 9 bases stayed unmatched. CDR1 and CDR2 from the germline V gene are MDHEN and SYDVKM. The CDR3 is made up of 15 amino acids. This chain's CDR3 is CASTTSGRVIGELFF. CDR3 in DNA: TGTGCCTCCACGACTAGCGGGAGGGTCATCGGGGAGCTGTTTTTT.

The V and J genes are TRBV9 and TRBJ2-6; 11 nucleotides match TRBD1. The V gene end was trimmed by 3 bases and the J gene end by 0 bases; junction bases not matched to a gene: 5. The germline V gene encodes CDR1 SGDLS and CDR2 YYNGEE. The CDR3 extends over 18 amino acids. CDR3 sequence: CASSETGTGGSGANVLTF. The CDR3 nucleotides are TGTGCCAGCAGCGAAACCGGGACAGGGGGCTCTGGGGCCAACGTCCTGACTTTC.

The V gene is TRBV6-1, the J gene TRBJ1-5; 8 bases agree with TRBD1. Germline V gives CDR1 MNHNS, CDR2 SASEGT. The J segment lost 5 bases and the V segment lost 5 bases, leaving 5 bases of the junction unmatched. This CDR3 has 14 residues. CDR3 residues: CASSLVRGHQPQHF. CDR3 in DNA: TGTGCCAGCAGTCTCGTCAGGGGGCATCAGCCCCAGCATTTT.

The chain joins TRBV19 to TRBJ1-3, with D possibly being TRBD1 (6 bases). The CDR3 is 14 residues long. Germline loops: CDR1 LNHDA, CDR2 SQIVND (reference sequence). The ends were cut back, 6 bases at V and 4 bases at J, with 13 bases in the middle. In DNA, the CDR3 is TGTGCCAGTAGCCATCGGACAGTCGGAAACACCATATATTTT. Encoded protein: CASSHRTVGNTIYF.

The chain recombines TRBV19 with TRBJ1-5; possibly TRBD1 for D (6 bases). Trimming took 3 bases from V and 6 from J, leaving 15 bases between them. The CDR3 contains 15 residues. Germline V gene data show CDR1 as LNHDA and CDR2 as SQIVND (reference sequence). The CDR3 region is CASSILAGVPQPQHF. The DNA of the CDR3 is TGTGCCAGTAGTATCTTGGCAGGGGTTCCTCAGCCCCAGCATTTT.

The chain joins TRBV15 to TRBJ1-5, with TRBD1 identical over 8 bases. Trimming removed 6 bases from V and 2 bases from J; junction bases left unmatched: 9. Germline lookup yields CDR1 LNHNV and CDR2 YYDKDF (reference sequence). The CDR3 is 16 residues long. This CDR3 reads CATSARQGAGNQPQHF. The CDR3 DNA is TGTGCCACCAGTGCCCGGCAGGGGGCTGGCAATCAGCCCCAGCATTTT.

V usage is TRBV11-2 and J usage is TRBJ2-1; D is perhaps TRBD2 (5 bases). Per the germline V gene, CDR1 is SGHAT and CDR2 is FQNNGV. The V and J ends lost 5 bases and 9 bases respectively, with 23 bases between them. This CDR3 has 16 residues. The CDR3: CASSPGEGIPLGEQFF. The CDR3 nucleotides are TGTGCCAGCAGCCCCGGGGAAGGCATACCCTTGGGTGAGCAGTTCTTC.

This clone is medium-sized by share. The chain is built from TRBV4-2 and TRBJ1-1; TRBD1 might be the D (6 bases). V was pared by 0 bases and J by 4 bases, with 9 bases between. Per the germline V gene, CDR1 is LGHNA and CDR2 is YNFKEQ. The CDR3 has 14 amino acids. For the CDR3, the DNA is TGTGCCAGCAGCCAAGAGGTGGGGGCCACTGAAGCTTTCTTT. Amino acids: CASSQEVGATEAFF.

This clone came up a few times. The chain links TRBV28 to TRBJ2-1, with 12 bases that match TRBD2. Germline V gene lookup returns CDR1 MDHEN and CDR2 SYDVKM. With 3 bases clipped from V and 8 bases from J, the junction kept 5 bases outside the gene matches. The CDR3 totals 15 residues. The CDR3 DNA follows: TGTGCCAGCAGTTTGAGGACTAGCGGGATCTATGAGCAGTTCTTC. Translated: CASSLRTSGIYEQFF.

This clone was counted a single time. The V call is TRBV21-1, the J call TRBJ2-6; the table calls TRBD1, which could not be checked here. TRBV21-1 is a pseudogene locus. The CDR3 consists of 15 residues. The CDR3 DNA follows: TGTGCCAGCAGCGTAAGGACAGCTGGGGCCAACGTCCTGACTTTC. This gives the protein CASSVRTAGANVLTF.

The table lists this clone with a count of one. The chain is built from TRBV20-1 and TRBJ1-5, with a possible D match to TRBD1 (5 bases). This CDR3 comprises 11 residues. Germline V CDR1 and CDR2: DFQATT, SNEGSKA (reference sequence). The CDR3 nucleotides read TGCATTCGACAGACTCAGGGACCCCAGCATTTT. Encoded protein: CIRQTQGPQHF.

The rearrangement uses TRBV7-9 and TRBJ1-1; 8 nucleotides align to TRBD1. The CDR3 runs 15 residues. Germline V CDR1 and CDR2: SEHNR, FQNEAQ (reference sequence). J lost 1 base, V lost 6 bases, and 7 bases had no gene match. In DNA form, the CDR3 reads TGTGCCAGCAGTCGAACAGGGGGGACGAACACTGAAGCTTTCTTT. Translation gives CASSRTGGTNTEAFF.

The chain recombines TRBV28 with TRBJ1-1; TRBD1 is a possible D gene (6 bases). CDR3 length: 14 amino acids. CDR1 and CDR2 from the germline V gene are MDHEN and SYDVKM. The V end was cut by 4 bases, the J end by 0 bases, with 9 bases between. The CDR3 is CASSWDIMNTEAFF. CDR3 DNA: TGTGCCAGCAGTTGGGACATCATGAACACTGAAGCTTTCTTT.